Listed here are 21 T cell receptor beta chains from one sample, sequenced in a study of T cells after yellow fever vaccination. A single record per CDR3 protein comes from TCRdb applying MiXCR to the 5' RACE reads. The repertoire consists of almost 600,000 distinct CDR3 sequences, with 13% occurring once and the leading ten covering about 14%. Sequencing was performed on PBMCs, taken on the day of the yellow fever booster vaccination. These receptor sequences come from a man aged 25-45 years who received the YFV17D yellow fever vaccine.

This clonotype was counted only a few times. V is TRBV3-1 and J is TRBJ2-5; perhaps TRBD1 as D (5 bases). Trimming pared 6 bases from V and 3 bases from J, leaving 14 bases between. This CDR3 contains 14 residues. The V gene's germline CDR1 is LGHDT and CDR2 YNNKEL (reference sequence). CDR3 sequence reads: CASSVRTQKETQYF. CDR3 nucleotide sequence: TGTGCCAGCAGTGTCAGGACACAGAAAGAGACCCAGTACTTC.

The V gene is TRBV11-2, the J gene TRBJ2-3; TRBD2 matches 13 bases. In germline, CDR1 is SGHAT, CDR2 FQNNGV. CDR3 length: 15 amino acids. Losses at the gene ends were 5 bases for V and 2 bases for J; bases not matched to a gene: 1. The chain's CDR3 is CASSGLAGATDTQYF. The CDR3 bases are TGTGCCAGCAGCGGACTAGCGGGAGCCACAGATACGCAGTATTTT.

The chain carries TRBV9 and TRBJ2-2; TRBD2 aligns across 8 bases. The germline CDR1 and CDR2 sequences are SGDLS and YYNGEE. V was pared by 5 bases and J by 2 bases, with 8 bases of the junction left unmatched. The CDR3 contains 16 residues. CDR3 DNA: TGTGCCAGCAGGGGGAATAGCGGGACAAACACCGGGGAGCTGTTTTTT. Translating gives CASRGNSGTNTGELFF.

The chain joins TRBV7-2 to TRBJ2-1; D not resolved. Trimming stripped 8 bases from V and 8 bases from J, with 16 bases between. CDR1 is SGHTA and CDR2 is FQGNSA in the germline V gene. This CDR3 spans 13 amino acids. CDR3 coding DNA: TGTGCCAGCGACCTACCTTATTTCGATGAGCAGTTCTTC. It yields the protein CASDLPYFDEQFF. Using reference TRBV7-2 and TRBJ2-1 for the parts outside the CDR3, the full variable domain is GAGVSQSPSNKVTEKGKDVELRCDPISGHTALYWYRQSLGQGLEFLIYFQGNSAPDKSGLPSDRFSAERTGGSVSTLTIQRTQQEDSAVYLCASDLPYFDEQFFGPGTRLTVL.

This chain uses TRBV28 with TRBJ2-4, with unresolved D. This CDR3 has 14 amino acids. Germline loops: CDR1 MDHEN, CDR2 SYDVKM. V shed 5 bases and J shed 5 bases, with 13 bases lying between them. The CDR3 loop reads CASSLGVEENIQYF. CDR3 coding DNA: TGTGCCAGCAGTCTTGGGGTAGAGGAAAACATTCAGTACTTC.

Here the CDR3 DNA reads TGCGCCAGCAGTCAAGGGACAGGCGCGGGTAGAACTGAAGCTTTCTTT. Translated, it gives CASSQGTGAGRTEAFF. V is TRBV23-1 and J is TRBJ1-1; 8 bases line up with TRBD1. TRBV23-1 is reported as an ORF; its role is uncertain. V lost 2 bases, J lost 5 bases, and 10 bases stayed unmatched. The CDR3 is made up of 16 amino acids.

This clonotype has just a few counts. The chain carries TRBV6-5 and TRBJ2-7; no definite D call. This CDR3 spans 13 amino acids. CDR1 and CDR2 from the germline V gene are MNHEY and SVGAGI. V shed 0 bases and J shed 9 bases, with 12 bases lying between them. The DNA for the CDR3 is TGTGCCAGCAGTTACTCGGCCGACGGGTTGCAGTACTTC. Protein product: CASSYSADGLQYF.

V usage is TRBV7-8 and J usage is TRBJ2-5; the match to TRBD2 covers 11 bases. Trimming removed 1 base from V and 9 bases from J; junction bases left unmatched: 7. Germline loops: CDR1 SGHVS, CDR2 FQNEAQ. This CDR3 spans 15 amino acids. CDR3 protein: CASSLGTSGWMAQYF. CDR3 bases: TGTGCCAGCAGCTTAGGGACTAGCGGGTGGATGGCCCAGTACTTC. Looking up the rest from reference TRBV7-8 and TRBJ2-5 gives the full variable domain: GAGVSQSPRYKVAKRGQDVALRCDPISGHVSLFWYQQALGQGPEFLTYFQNEAQLDKSGLPSDRFFAERPEGSVSTLKIQRTQQEDSAVYLCASSLGTSGWMAQYFGPGTRLLVL.

The table lists this clonotype with a few counts. V is TRBV7-2 and J is TRBJ2-1, with a tentative D call TRBD2 (6 bases). Trimming shortened V by 3 bases and J by 3 bases, and 12 bases separated the two germline ends. The CDR3 loop spans 15 amino acids. CDR1 and CDR2 (germline): SGHTA, FQGNSA. CDR3 nucleotides: TGTGCCAGCAGCTTCCAACCGGGAGACTACAATGAGCAGTTCTTC. It encodes CASSFQPGDYNEQFF.

This clonotype came up a few times. The chain carries TRBV5-5 and TRBJ2-2; TRBD2 aligns across 8 bases. In germline, CDR1 is SGHKS, CDR2 YYEKEE (reference sequence). V dropped 1 base and J dropped 1; count of bases not matched to a gene: 9. The CDR3 totals 18 residues. CDR3 protein: CASSLRSMRGENTGELFF. The CDR3 coding sequence is TGTGCCAGCAGCTTGAGGTCAATGCGGGGGGAGAACACCGGGGAGCTGTTTTTT.

This clonotype has just a few counts. The chain couples TRBV6-2 or TRBV6-3 to TRBJ2-1, with TRBD2 identical over 8 bases. Unmatched junction bases numbered 8, after V lost 10 bases and J lost 6 bases. Germline lookup yields CDR1 MNHEY and CDR2 SVGEGT. The CDR3 runs 13 residues. CDR3 sequence reads: CATLAGERNEQFF. The CDR3, as DNA: TGTGCCACCCTAGCGGGCGAACGCAATGAGCAGTTCTTC.

The chain employs TRBV6-5 and TRBJ2-3; TRBD1 or TRBD2 may be the D gene (7 bases each). The CDR3 runs to 17 residues. V lost 4 bases and J 1 base, leaving 18 bases between the germline ends. Germline V gene lookup returns CDR1 MNHEY and CDR2 SVGAGI. The CDR3 loop reads CASSFTRGGLGTDTQYF. The DNA of the CDR3 is TGTGCCAGCAGTTTTACCAGGGGGGGCCTTGGCACAGATACGCAGTATTTT.

The chain uses TRBV10-3 and TRBJ2-1; tentative D call: TRBD1 (5 bases). Germline CDR1 ENHRY, CDR2 SYGVKD. V gave up 6 bases and J gave up 15 bases, with 18 bases separating them. The CDR3 is 12 residues long. Here the CDR3 DNA reads TGTGCCATCAGCGAGGTAGACAGACCACCGTTCTTC. Its protein is CAISEVDRPPFF.

V is TRBV3-1 and J is TRBJ2-7, with D possibly TRBD2 on 5 matching bases. Per germline, CDR1 LGHDT and CDR2 YNNKEL (reference sequence). The CDR3 consists of 14 residues. The germline V and J ends were trimmed by 4 bases and 8 bases, with 18 bases remaining between them. DNA of the CDR3: TGTGCCAGCAGCCGCCGAAGCGGAGCGTATAAGCAGTACTTC. It specifies CASSRRSGAYKQYF.

This clonotype was found a few times. The chain carries TRBV7-2 and TRBJ2-1; 10 bases agree with TRBD2. V lost 3 bases and J lost 4; bases outside the gene matches: 6. Germline V CDR1 and CDR2: SGHTA, FQGNSA. The CDR3 totals 16 residues. The CDR3 sequence: CASSLTLAGAYNEQFF. CDR3 DNA sequence: TGTGCCAGCAGCTTGACCCTAGCGGGGGCTTACAATGAGCAGTTCTTC.

This chain links TRBV19 with TRBJ2-2, with 7 positions matching TRBD2. Germline lookup yields CDR1 LNHDA and CDR2 SQIVND (reference sequence). The CDR3 length is 15 residues. The V segment lost 4 bases and the J segment 8 bases; nucleotides outside the gene matches: 10. In DNA form, the CDR3 reads TGTGCCAGTAGTACCGGACTAGTGGAAGGGGGGGAGCTGTTTTTT. Amino acid sequence: CASSTGLVEGGELFF.

This clonotype was observed at least ten times. This rearrangement joins TRBV12-3 or TRBV12-4 to TRBJ2-1, with 7 bases lining up with TRBD1. The junction had 12 bases not matched to a gene; V was cut back by 7 bases and J by 6 bases. CDR3 length: 15 amino acids. The CDR3 loop is CASTPRYRGSNEQFF. DNA for the CDR3: TGTGCCAGCACACCCCGCTACAGGGGAAGCAATGAGCAGTTCTTC.

In this sample, this clonotype turned up a few times. This rearrangement joins TRBV10-3 to TRBJ2-5; tentatively, D is TRBD2 (7 bases). The CDR3 consists of 19 residues. Looked up from germline, CDR1 is ENHRY and CDR2 is SYGVKD. Deletions cut 0 bases from V and 4 bases from J, with 24 bases between. The CDR3 sequence: CAISESSIRTRGKTETQYF. The CDR3 bases are TGTGCCATCAGTGAGTCCTCCATCCGGACTAGGGGGAAAACAGAGACCCAGTACTTC.

This clonotype was observed a few times. The rearrangement uses TRBV20-1 and TRBJ2-3; weak D call: TRBD2 (6 bases). The CDR3 has 14 amino acids. Trimming cost V 0 bases and J 5 bases, with 12 bases left between them. Per the germline V gene, CDR1 is DFQATT and CDR2 is SNEGSKA (reference sequence). This CDR3 reads CSARETSREDTQYF. Here the CDR3 DNA reads TGCAGTGCTAGAGAGACTAGTCGGGAAGATACGCAGTATTTT.

J is TRBJ1-1 and V is TRBV7-2; D remains unclear. The V end lost 0 bases, the J end lost 3 bases, and 11 bases lay between the germline ends. CDR3 length equals 15 residues. Germline lookup yields CDR1 SGHTA and CDR2 FQGNSA. For the CDR3, the DNA is TGTGCCAGCAGCTTAGCGCAAGGTCGTGACACTGAAGCTTTCTTT. This sequence encodes CASSLAQGRDTEAFF.

This clonotype was observed a few times. The V and J genes are TRBV27 and TRBJ2-1; 13 bases align to TRBD2. The CDR3 runs to 19 residues. The germline gives CDR1 MNHEY, CDR2 SMNVEV (reference sequence). V shed 5 bases, J shed 0 bases, and the junction held 10 bases outside the gene matches. CDR3 sequence: CASSRRTSGSPSSYNEQFF. The CDR3 DNA is TGTGCCAGCAGTCGAAGGACTAGCGGGAGTCCCAGCTCCTACAATGAGCAGTTCTTC.